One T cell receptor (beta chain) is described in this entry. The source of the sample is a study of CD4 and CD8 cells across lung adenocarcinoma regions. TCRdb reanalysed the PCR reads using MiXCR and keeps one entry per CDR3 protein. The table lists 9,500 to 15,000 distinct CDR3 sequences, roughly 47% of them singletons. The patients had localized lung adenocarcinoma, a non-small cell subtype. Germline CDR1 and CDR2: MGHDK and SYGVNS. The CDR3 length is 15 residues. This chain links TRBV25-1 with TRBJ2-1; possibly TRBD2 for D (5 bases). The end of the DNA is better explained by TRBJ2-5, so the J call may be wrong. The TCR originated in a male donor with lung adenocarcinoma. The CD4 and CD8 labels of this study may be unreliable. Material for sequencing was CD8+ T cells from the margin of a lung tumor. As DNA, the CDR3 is TGTGCCAGCAGTGTTGGGAGCGGTACCCAGGAGACCCAGTACTTC. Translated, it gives CASSVGSGTQETQYF.